This T cell receptor (beta chain) was observed in a study of T cells in Graves' hyperthyroidism and ophthalmopathy. Study-wide findings and caveats: Most thyroid clonotypes expanded above 0.001 appeared in blood too.

Amplification of TCR beta CDR3 regions used RNA as the template. Initially, a first-round RT-PCR of the TCR CDR3 employed the HTBI primer set. TCRdb reprocessed the multiplex PCR reads with MiXCR, giving one entry per CDR3 protein. This sample has more than 550,000 distinct CDR3 sequences; 17% occur once, and the top ten carry about 16%. As to this clonotype: Its antigen remains unidentified.

Hyperthyroidism, newly diagnosed and lasting under 2 months, affected patients aged 18 to 65. It was uncontrolled infection, other autoimmune disease, pregnancy or lactation that excluded patients. The CDR3 loop spans 14 amino acids. The germline V gene has CDR1 ENHRY and CDR2 SYGVKD. Trimming removed 1 base at V and 1 base at J, with 7 bases between. Sequencing used blood. The chain has TRBV10-3 and TRBJ1-1; D unclear. The receptor was isolated from a man over 45 with Graves' hyperthyroidism. In nucleotides, the CDR3 is TGTGCCATCAGTGAGTTGGTGGAGAACACTGAAGCTTTCTTT. It yields the protein CAISELVENTEAFF.